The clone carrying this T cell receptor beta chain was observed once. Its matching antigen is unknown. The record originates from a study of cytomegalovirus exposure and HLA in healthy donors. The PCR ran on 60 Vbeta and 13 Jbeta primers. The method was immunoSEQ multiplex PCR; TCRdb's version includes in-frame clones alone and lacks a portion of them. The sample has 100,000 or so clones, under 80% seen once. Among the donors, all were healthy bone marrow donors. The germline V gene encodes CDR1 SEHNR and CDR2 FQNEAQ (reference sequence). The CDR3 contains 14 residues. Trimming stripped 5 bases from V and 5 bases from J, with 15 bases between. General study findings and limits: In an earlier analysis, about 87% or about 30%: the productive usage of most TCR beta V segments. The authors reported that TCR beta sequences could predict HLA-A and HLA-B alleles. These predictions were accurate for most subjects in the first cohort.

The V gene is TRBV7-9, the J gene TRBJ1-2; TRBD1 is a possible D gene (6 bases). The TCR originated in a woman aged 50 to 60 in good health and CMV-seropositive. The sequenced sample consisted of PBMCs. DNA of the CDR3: TGTGCCAGCAGCGCAGGACAGCGACAATATGGCTACACCTTC. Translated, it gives CASSAGQRQYGYTF.